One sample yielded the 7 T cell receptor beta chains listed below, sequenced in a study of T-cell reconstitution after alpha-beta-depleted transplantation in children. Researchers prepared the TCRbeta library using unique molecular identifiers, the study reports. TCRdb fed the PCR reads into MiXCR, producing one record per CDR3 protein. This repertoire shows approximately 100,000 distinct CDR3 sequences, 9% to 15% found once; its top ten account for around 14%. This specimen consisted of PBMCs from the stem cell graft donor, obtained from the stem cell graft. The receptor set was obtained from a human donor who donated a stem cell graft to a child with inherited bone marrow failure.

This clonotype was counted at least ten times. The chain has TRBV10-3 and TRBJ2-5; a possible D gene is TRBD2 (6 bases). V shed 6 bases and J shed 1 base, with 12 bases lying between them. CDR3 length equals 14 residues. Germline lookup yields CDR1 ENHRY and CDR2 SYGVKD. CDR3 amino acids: CAISPAGAQETQYF. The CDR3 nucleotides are TGTGCCATCAGCCCAGCGGGCGCCCAAGAGACCCAGTACTTC.

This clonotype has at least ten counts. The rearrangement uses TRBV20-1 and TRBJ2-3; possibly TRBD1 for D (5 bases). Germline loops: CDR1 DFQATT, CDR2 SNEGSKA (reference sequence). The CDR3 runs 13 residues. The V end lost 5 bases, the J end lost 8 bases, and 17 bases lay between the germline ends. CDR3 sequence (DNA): TGCAGTGCTCCCAAGGGGTCCCGACTTACGCAGTATTTT. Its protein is CSAPKGSRLTQYF.

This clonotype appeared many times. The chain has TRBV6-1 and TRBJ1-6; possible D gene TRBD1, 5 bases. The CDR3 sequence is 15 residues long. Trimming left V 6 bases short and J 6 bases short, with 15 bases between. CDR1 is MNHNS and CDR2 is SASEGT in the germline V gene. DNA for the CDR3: TGTGCCAGCAGCGGACATGTTCGGCTTAATTCACCCCTCCACTTT. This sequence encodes CASSGHVRLNSPLHF.

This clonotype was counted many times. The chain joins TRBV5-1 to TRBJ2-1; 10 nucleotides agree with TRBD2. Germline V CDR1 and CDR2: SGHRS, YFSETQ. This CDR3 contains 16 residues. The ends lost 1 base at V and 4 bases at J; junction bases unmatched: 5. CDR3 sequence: CASSLTSGTLYNEQFF. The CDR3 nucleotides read TGCGCCAGCAGCTTGACTAGCGGGACCCTTTACAATGAGCAGTTCTTC. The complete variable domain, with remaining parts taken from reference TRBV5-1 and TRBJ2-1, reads KAGVTQTPRYLIKTRGQQVTLSCSPISGHRSVSWYQQTPGQGLQFLFEYFSETQRNKGNFPGRFSGRQFSNSRSEMNVSTLELGDSALYLCASSLTSGTLYNEQFFGPGTRLTVL.

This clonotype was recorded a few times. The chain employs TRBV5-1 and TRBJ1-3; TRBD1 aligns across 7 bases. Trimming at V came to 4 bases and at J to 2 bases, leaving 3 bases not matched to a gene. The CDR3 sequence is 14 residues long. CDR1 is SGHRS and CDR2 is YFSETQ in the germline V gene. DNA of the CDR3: TGCGCCAGCAGCCCTGGGACAGCTGGAAACACCATATATTTT. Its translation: CASSPGTAGNTIYF.

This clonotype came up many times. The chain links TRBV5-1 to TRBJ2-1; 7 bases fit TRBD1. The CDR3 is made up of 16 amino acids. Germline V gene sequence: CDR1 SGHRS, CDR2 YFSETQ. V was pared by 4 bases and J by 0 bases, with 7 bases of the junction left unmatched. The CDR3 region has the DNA TGCGCCAGCAGCCCTTGGACAGGAAGCTCCTACAATGAGCAGTTCTTC. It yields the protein CASSPWTGSSYNEQFF.

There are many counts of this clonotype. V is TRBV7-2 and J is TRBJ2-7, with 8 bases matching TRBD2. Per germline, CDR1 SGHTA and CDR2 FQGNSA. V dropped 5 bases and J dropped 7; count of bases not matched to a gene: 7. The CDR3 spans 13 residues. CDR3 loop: CASSPGLAREQYF. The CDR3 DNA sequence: TGTGCCAGCAGCCCAGGACTAGCACGGGAGCAGTACTTC.